Listed below are T cell receptor beta chains from one sample, sequenced in a study of T cell responses to AZD1222 COVID-19 vaccine. Some clones are missing from TCRdb's copy, which holds only in-frame ones; the method was immunoSEQ multiplex PCR. The sample lists around 130,000 clones, more than 85% seen once, with under 2% in the top ten. The source material was peripheral blood, sampled 28 days after the second AZD1222 dose. Receptors originate from an adult who received the AZD1222 COVID-19 vaccine. The CDR3 runs from the conserved cysteine through the conserved F or W. D genes are given only for firm matches. A row's size may be missing; if present it is once, few, many or a size class.

J: TRBJ1-4
size: .
V: TRBV28
D: .
CDR3: CASRTGGHNEKLFF
DNA: TGTGCCAGCAGGACGGGGGGTCATAATGAAAAACTGTTTTTT

J: TRBJ1-2
size: .
V: TRBV9
D: .
CDR3: CASSPGSLLISNYGYTF
DNA: TGTGCCAGCAGCCCGGGCAGCCTCTTAATATCTAACTATGGCTACACCTTC

J: TRBJ1-4
size: .
V: TRBV7-9
D: .
CDR3: CASSFGRYATNEKLFF
DNA: TGTGCCAGCAGCTTTGGGAGATATGCAACTAATGAAAAACTGTTTTTT

J: TRBJ2-1
size: .
V: TRBV7-9
D: .
CDR3: CASSLAEKGEQFF
DNA: TGTGCCAGCAGCTTAGCGGAGAAGGGTGAGCAGTTCTTC

J: TRBJ1-2
size: .
V: TRBV6-6
D: .
CDR3: CASTEQNYGYTF
DNA: TGTGCCAGCACGGAACAGAACTATGGCTACACCTTC

J: TRBJ1-2
size: .
V: TRBV4-1
D: .
CDR3: CASSQVGGRRNYGYTF
DNA: TGCGCCAGCAGCCAAGTGGGGGGTAGGAGGAACTATGGCTACACCTTC

J: TRBJ2-3
size: .
V: TRBV6-9
D: .
CDR3: CASAKRSGTDTQYF
DNA: TGTGCCAGCGCAAAAAGGTCAGGCACAGATACGCAGTATTTT

J: TRBJ1-1
size: .
V: TRBV3-1/TRBV3-2
D: .
CDR3: CASSRTLQGSAEAFF
DNA: TGTGCCAGCAGCCGGACCCTACAGGGCAGCGCTGAAGCTTTCTTT

J: TRBJ2-5
size: .
V: TRBV2
D: TRBD1
CDR3: CASSQGVETQYF
DNA: TGTGCCAGCAGTCAGGGGGTAGAGACCCAGTACTTC

J: TRBJ1-5
size: .
V: TRBV6-5
D: .
CDR3: CASSPGTGNQPQHF
DNA: TGTGCCAGCAGTCCCGGGACGGGAAATCAGCCCCAGCATTTT

J: TRBJ1-3
size: few
V: TRBV12-3/TRBV12-4
D: .
CDR3: CASSLFGNTIYF
DNA: TGTGCCAGCAGCCTGTTTGGAAACACCATATATTTT

J: TRBJ1-5
size: .
V: TRBV7-8
D: .
CDR3: CASSLDAGPQHF
DNA: TGTGCCAGCAGCTTAGATGCAGGGCCCCAGCATTTT

J: TRBJ2-2
size: .
V: TRBV11-2
D: .
CDR3: CASSGTNTGELFF
DNA: TGTGCCAGCAGCGGCACGAACACCGGGGAGCTGTTTTTT

J: TRBJ2-3
size: .
V: TRBV6-5
D: TRBD2
CDR3: CASKVSGGRRDTQYF
DNA: TGTGCAAGCAAGGTTTCGGGGGGGCGGAGGGATACGCAGTATTTT

J: TRBJ1-1
size: .
V: TRBV6-6
D: .
CDR3: CASGPVNTEAFF
DNA: TGTGCCAGCGGTCCCGTAAACACTGAAGCTTTCTTT

J: TRBJ2-5
size: once
V: TRBV3-1/TRBV3-2
D: TRBD2
CDR3: CASSQGLAGGRQETQYF
DNA: TGTGCCAGCAGCCAAGGTCTAGCGGGGGGGAGACAAGAGACCCAGTACTTC

J: TRBJ1-1
size: .
V: TRBV9
D: TRBD1
CDR3: CASSTYREWDSEAFF
DNA: TGTGCCAGCAGCACCTACAGAGAGTGGGACAGTGAAGCTTTCTTT

J: TRBJ2-3
size: once
V: TRBV12-3/TRBV12-4
D: .
CDR3: CASSLVGRQYF
DNA: TGTGCCAGCAGTTTAGTGGGGAGACAGTATTTT

J: TRBJ1-2
size: .
V: TRBV3-1/TRBV3-2
D: .
CDR3: CASSQGGAYGYTF
DNA: TGTGCCAGCAGCCAAGGGGGGGCCTATGGCTACACCTTC

J: TRBJ2-5
size: .
V: TRBV2
D: TRBD1
CDR3: CASSGTGGRETQYF
DNA: TGTGCCAGCAGTGGCACAGGGGGCCGAGAGACCCAGTACTTC

J: TRBJ1-2
size: .
V: TRBV5-1
D: .
CDR3: CASSLDLGYNGYTF
DNA: TGCGCCAGCAGCTTGGATTTGGGTTATAATGGCTACACCTTC

J: TRBJ1-2
size: once
V: TRBV29-1
D: .
CDR3: CSAHSSNYGYTF
DNA: TGCAGCGCTCACAGTAGTAACTATGGCTACACCTTC

J: TRBJ2-1
size: once
V: TRBV10-2
D: .
CDR3: CASSDWGASVGNEQFF
DNA: TGCGCCAGCAGTGATTGGGGGGCTAGTGTGGGCAATGAGCAGTTCTTC

J: TRBJ1-6
size: .
V: TRBV2
D: TRBD1
CDR3: CASSDRGNSPLHF
DNA: TGTGCCAGCAGTGACAGGGGGAATTCACCCCTCCACTTT

J: TRBJ1-3
size: .
V: TRBV19
D: .
CDR3: CASASGRAHGNTIYF
DNA: TGTGCCAGCGCTTCCGGCAGGGCACACGGAAACACCATATATTTT

J: TRBJ1-4
size: .
V: TRBV19
D: TRBD1
CDR3: CASNPGQGNEKLFF
DNA: TGTGCCAGTAACCCGGGACAGGGTAATGAAAAACTGTTTTTT

J: TRBJ1-3
size: once
V: TRBV3-1/TRBV3-2
D: .
CDR3: CASSQDRGVGSGNTIYF
DNA: TGTGCCAGCAGCCAAGATCGGGGGGTTGGTTCTGGAAACACCATATATTTT

J: TRBJ2-5
size: .
V: TRBV5-1
D: .
CDR3: CASSLLGGGQETQYF
DNA: TGCGCCAGCAGCTTGTTGGGAGGGGGCCAAGAGACCCAGTACTTC

J: TRBJ1-5
size: .
V: TRBV4-1
D: .
CDR3: CASSQGRGEVQPQHF
DNA: TGCGCCAGCAGCCAAGGACGAGGGGAGGTTCAGCCCCAGCATTTT

J: TRBJ2-1
size: .
V: TRBV19
D: TRBD2
CDR3: CASSIGGGRKEQFF
DNA: TGTGCCAGTAGTATAGGGGGAGGGCGCAAGGAGCAGTTCTTC

J: TRBJ1-4
size: .
V: TRBV19
D: .
CDR3: CASNPFIWTNEKLFF
DNA: TGTGCCAGTAATCCCTTCATCTGGACTAATGAAAAACTGTTTTTT

J: TRBJ2-3
size: .
V: TRBV18
D: .
CDR3: CASSPGQYTDTQYF
DNA: TGTGCCAGCTCACCGGGCCAGTACACAGATACGCAGTATTTT

J: TRBJ2-2
size: .
V: TRBV5-4
D: TRBD1
CDR3: CASSTPPGDREAGELFF
DNA: TGTGCCAGCAGCACCCCCCCCGGGGACAGGGAAGCCGGGGAGCTGTTTTTT

J: TRBJ2-3
size: .
V: TRBV1
D: .
CDR3: CTSSQDKAASLSTDTQYF
DNA: TGCACCAGCAGCCAAGACAAAGCGGCTTCCCTTAGCACAGATACGCAGTATTTT

J: TRBJ2-2
size: .
V: TRBV9
D: TRBD2
CDR3: CASSPRGGRPSGELFF
DNA: TGTGCCAGCAGCCCACGGGGAGGGCGTCCTTCCGGGGAGCTGTTTTTT

J: TRBJ2-1
size: once
V: TRBV7-3
D: TRBD2
CDR3: CASSPRTSGGSNEQFF
DNA: TGTGCCAGCAGCCCCCGGACTAGCGGGGGGAGTAATGAGCAGTTCTTC

J: TRBJ2-3
size: few
V: TRBV5-4
D: TRBD2
CDR3: CASRSGGAGLTDTQYF
DNA: TGTGCCAGCAGGTCCGGGGGGGCCGGACTGACAGATACGCAGTATTTT

J: TRBJ1-2
size: .
V: TRBV18
D: TRBD1
CDR3: CASSISLPGQDNYGYTF
DNA: TGTGCCAGCTCGATCTCCCTTCCCGGACAGGACAACTATGGCTACACCTTC

J: TRBJ1-4
size: .
V: TRBV25-1
D: TRBD1
CDR3: CASRDSENEKLFF
DNA: TGTGCCAGTCGGGACAGCGAGAATGAAAAACTGTTTTTT

J: TRBJ2-1
size: few
V: TRBV7-3
D: TRBD2
CDR3: CASSLSGSPRSYNEQFF
DNA: TGTGCCAGCAGCCTAAGCGGGAGCCCCCGCTCCTACAATGAGCAGTTCTTC

J: TRBJ2-5
size: .
V: TRBV6-6
D: TRBD1
CDR3: CATTTGGETQYF
DNA: TGTGCCACAACGACAGGGGGAGAGACCCAGTACTTC

J: TRBJ1-1
size: once
V: TRBV15
D: .
CDR3: CATRGSNPRGAFF
DNA: TGTGCCACCAGGGGATCGAACCCAAGGGGAGCTTTCTTT

J: TRBJ2-7
size: .
V: TRBV6-5
D: .
CDR3: CASRNRNYYEQYF
DNA: TGTGCCAGCAGAAACAGAAATTATTACGAGCAGTACTTC

J: TRBJ1-5
size: .
V: TRBV2
D: TRBD1
CDR3: CASSTGQGSQPQHF
DNA: TGTGCCAGCAGTACCGGACAGGGGAGTCAGCCCCAGCATTTT

J: TRBJ2-2
size: few
V: TRBV19
D: .
CDR3: CASSPISGNTGELFF
DNA: TGTGCCAGTAGTCCTATAAGCGGTAACACCGGGGAGCTGTTTTTT

J: TRBJ1-1
size: .
V: TRBV9
D: TRBD1
CDR3: CASTRTGGNTEAFF
DNA: TGTGCCAGCACCAGGACAGGGGGCAACACTGAAGCTTTCTTT

J: TRBJ1-3
size: .
V: TRBV12-3/TRBV12-4
D: .
CDR3: CASSLFNTIYF
DNA: TGTGCCAGCAGTTTGTTTAACACCATATATTTT

J: TRBJ1-3
size: .
V: TRBV18
D: .
CDR3: CASSPQQGLSTGNTIYF
DNA: TGTGCCAGCTCACCACAACAGGGCCTATCTACTGGAAACACCATATATTTT

J: TRBJ1-1
size: .
V: TRBV6-5
D: .
CDR3: CASSYSQQSNTEAFF
DNA: TGTGCCAGCAGTTACTCCCAACAAAGCAACACTGAAGCTTTCTTT

J: TRBJ2-1
size: .
V: TRBV4-1
D: .
CDR3: CASSQDSVAASYNEQFF
DNA: TGCGCCAGCAGCCAAGATTCAGTCGCAGCCTCCTACAATGAGCAGTTCTTC

J: TRBJ1-4
size: .
V: TRBV6-5
D: .
CDR3: CASSYTGSEKLFF
DNA: TGTGCCAGCAGTTACACAGGGAGCGAAAAACTGTTTTTT

J: TRBJ1-2
size: .
V: TRBV6-5
D: .
CDR3: CASSYSKHDNYGYTF
DNA: TGTGCCAGCAGTTACTCGAAACACGATAACTATGGCTACACCTTC

J: TRBJ1-2
size: .
V: TRBV7-8
D: TRBD1
CDR3: CATDRDFYGYTF
DNA: TGTGCCACCGACAGGGATTTCTATGGCTACACCTTC

J: TRBJ2-2
size: few
V: TRBV10-1
D: .
CDR3: CASSGQGTNTGELFF
DNA: TGCGCCAGCAGTGGGCAGGGAACGAACACCGGGGAGCTGTTTTTT

J: TRBJ1-4
size: .
V: TRBV12-3/TRBV12-4
D: .
CDR3: CASRINEKLFF
DNA: TGTGCCAGCAGAATAAATGAAAAACTGTTTTTT

J: TRBJ2-1
size: .
V: TRBV18
D: .
CDR3: CASSPPPRNEQFF
DNA: TGTGCCAGCTCACCACCTCCCCGCAATGAGCAGTTCTTC

J: TRBJ2-5
size: .
V: TRBV19
D: TRBD2
CDR3: CASGTSGMSGQYF
DNA: TGTGCCAGCGGGACTAGCGGGATGTCGGGCCAGTACTTC

J: TRBJ2-3
size: few
V: TRBV19
D: TRBD2
CDR3: CASSKETSGVSDTQYF
DNA: TGTGCCAGTAGTAAAGAGACTAGCGGGGTTTCAGATACGCAGTATTTT